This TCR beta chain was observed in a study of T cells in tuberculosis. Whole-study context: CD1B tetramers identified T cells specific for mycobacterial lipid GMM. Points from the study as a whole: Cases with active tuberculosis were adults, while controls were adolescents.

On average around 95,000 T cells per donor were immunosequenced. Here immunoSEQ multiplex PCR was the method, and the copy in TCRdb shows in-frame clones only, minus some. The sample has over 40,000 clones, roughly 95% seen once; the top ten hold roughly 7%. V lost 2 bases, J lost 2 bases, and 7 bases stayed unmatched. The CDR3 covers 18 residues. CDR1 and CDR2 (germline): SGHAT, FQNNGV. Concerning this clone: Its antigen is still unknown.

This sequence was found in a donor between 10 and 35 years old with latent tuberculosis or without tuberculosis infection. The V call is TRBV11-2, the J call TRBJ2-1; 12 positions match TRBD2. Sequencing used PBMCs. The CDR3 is CASSLRLAGVVPYNEQFF. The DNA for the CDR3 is TGTGCCAGCAGCTTACGACTAGCGGGAGTGGTCCCCTACAATGAGCAGTTCTTC.